The sequence of this TCR beta chain was determined in a study of blood T cells in healthy people across ages. About the research overall: Per two T cells, template switching captured roughly one barcoded beta molecule. Study outcomes and limitations: Per million T cells, the diversity of TCR beta decreased roughly linearly as age advanced. Leaving the PBMCs unsorted stopped any conclusive comparison of naive versus antigen-experienced cells.

In the case of this clonotype: Its target is unknown.

The V end was cut by 2 bases, the J end by 0 bases, with 14 bases between. The V gene's germline CDR1 is SGHTA and CDR2 FQGNSA. This CDR3 spans 17 amino acids. A sample-barcoded 5' primer and a J-beta primer mix were used in a second PCR of about 7 to 12 cycles. TCRdb used MiXCR to reprocess the 5' RACE reads, holding one entry per CDR3 protein. The table lists roughly 2 million distinct CDR3 sequences, around 48% of them singletons. The TCR comes from a woman between 40 and 55 years old in good health. Sequencing was performed on blood. The gene calls are TRBV7-2 and TRBJ2-1; weak D call: TRBD1 (5 bases). The CDR3 region is CASSLSTVHSSYNEQFF. The CDR3 coding sequence is TGTGCCAGCAGCTTATCGACAGTTCACTCCTCCTACAATGAGCAGTTCTTC.